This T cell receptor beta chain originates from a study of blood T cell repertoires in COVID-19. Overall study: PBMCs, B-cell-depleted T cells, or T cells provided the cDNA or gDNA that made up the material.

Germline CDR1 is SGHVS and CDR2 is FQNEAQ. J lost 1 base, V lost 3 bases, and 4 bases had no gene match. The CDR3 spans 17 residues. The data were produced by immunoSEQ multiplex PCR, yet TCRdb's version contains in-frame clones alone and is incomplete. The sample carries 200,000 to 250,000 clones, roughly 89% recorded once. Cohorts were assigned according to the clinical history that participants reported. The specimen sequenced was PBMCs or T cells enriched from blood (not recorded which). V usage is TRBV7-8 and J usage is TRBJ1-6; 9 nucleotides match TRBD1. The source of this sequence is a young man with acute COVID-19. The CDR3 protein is CASSFLGQGSYNSPLHF. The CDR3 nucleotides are TGTGCCAGCAGCTTCTTGGGACAGGGATCCTATAATTCACCCCTCCACTTT.